The present T cell receptor beta chain was sequenced within a study of T cell responses to AZD1222 COVID-19 vaccine. Study details: Second-dose schedules of about 4 or about 12 weeks were combined. Study-level points and caveats: Receipt of two AZD1222 doses was followed by a rise in Spike-specific TCR breadth and depth. Donor demographics were predominantly white British with a female majority; clonal diversity may be underestimated.

Sequenced by immunoSEQ multiplex PCR; TCRdb stores in-frame clones only, minus some. The data hold around 120,000 clones, with about 87% observed a single time. The CDR3 is 18 amino acids. The V gene's germline CDR1 is SEHNR and CDR2 FQNEAQ (reference sequence). The V end lost 5 bases, the J end lost 4 bases, and 26 bases lay between the germline ends. On this clone itself: Its antigen is still unknown.

The receptor's source is an adult in good health. J is TRBJ1-1 and V is TRBV7-9, with D unclear. Sequencing used peripheral blood, obtained on day 0 of AZD1222 vaccination. The DNA for the CDR3 is TGTGCCAGCAGCCCCCCGGGCCAGATAGTTTGGGCTACCACTGAAGCTTTCTTT. Translation gives CASSPPGQIVWATTEAFF.